This passage covers 22 T cell receptor beta chains from one sample sequenced in a study of blood T cell repertoires in COVID-19. TCRdb's copy holds only in-frame clones and misses some; the assay was immunoSEQ multiplex PCR. The repertoire holds around 300,000 clones, with 86% as singletons. The sequencing input was peripheral blood. The source of these receptors is a woman aged 70 to 79 with COVID-19, enrolled during active disease.

The chain recombines TRBV28 with TRBJ2-1, with a weak D call TRBD1 (5 bases). This CDR3 spans 15 amino acids. V was pared by 3 bases and J by 3 bases, with 12 bases between. The germline gives CDR1 MDHEN, CDR2 SYDVKM. CDR3 sequence: CASSLRQIYYNEQFF. In nucleotides, the CDR3 is TGTGCCAGCAGTTTGAGACAGATTTACTACAATGAGCAGTTCTTC.

CDR3 nucleotide sequence: TGTGCCAGGGGGGGGAGGGCAACTAATGAAAAACTGTTTTTT. Translation: CARGGRATNEKLFF. The chain is built from TRBV28 and TRBJ1-4, with D perhaps TRBD1 (5 bases). The CDR3 has 14 amino acids. Trimming stripped 9 bases from V and 0 bases from J, with 11 bases between. Looked up from germline, CDR1 is MDHEN and CDR2 is SYDVKM.

This chain uses TRBV24-1 with TRBJ2-2; a possible D gene is TRBD2 (7 bases). The CDR3 runs to 12 residues. Per the germline V gene, CDR1 is KGHDR and CDR2 is SFDVKD. With 9 bases removed from V and 7 bases from J, the gap between germline ends came to 11 bases. The CDR3 DNA follows: TGTGCCACCGGGAGGGGGAGCGGGGAGCTGTTTTTT. Translating gives CATGRGSGELFF.

The chain employs TRBV6-5 and TRBJ1-1; D not certain. The CDR3 runs to 13 residues. V shed 5 bases and J shed 1 base, with 8 bases lying between them. Looked up from germline, CDR1 is MNHEY and CDR2 is SVGAGI. The CDR3 reads CASSRSRNTEAFF. DNA for the CDR3: TGTGCCAGCAGTAGAAGCCGGAACACTGAAGCTTTCTTT.

This chain connects TRBV7-9 to TRBJ2-2, with TRBD2 as a possible D gene (6 bases). This CDR3 contains 13 residues. The germline V gene has CDR1 SEHNR and CDR2 FQNEAQ (reference sequence). Deletions cut 7 bases from V and 6 bases from J, with 12 bases between. Here the CDR3 reads CASTQEGPGELFF. CDR3 sequence (DNA): TGTGCCAGCACCCAGGAGGGGCCCGGGGAGCTGTTTTTT.

This sequence joins TRBV18 and TRBJ1-2; D ambiguous. The CDR3 runs to 14 residues. Trimming cost V 0 bases and J 4 bases, with 9 bases left between them. The germline V gene has CDR1 KGHSH and CDR2 LQKENI. The CDR3 DNA sequence: TGTGCCAGCTCACCACCGGAGGTTAGCTATGGCTACACCTTC. Residues: CASSPPEVSYGYTF. The whole variable domain, filled in from reference TRBV18 and TRBJ1-2, reads NAGVMQNPRHLVRRRGQEARLRCSPMKGHSHVYWYRQLPEEGLKFMVYLQKENIIDESGMPKERFSAEFPKEGPSILRIQQVVRGDSAAYFCASSPPEVSYGYTFGSGTRLTVV.

The chain is built from TRBV2 and TRBJ1-1; D is perhaps TRBD1 (6 bases). The V gene lost 7 bases and the J gene lost 11 bases, with 17 bases spanning the gap. The length of the CDR3 is 12 residues. Germline lookup yields CDR1 SNHLY and CDR2 FYNNEI. DNA for the CDR3: TGTGCCAGCATACAGGGCGGTCGGTGGGCTTTCTTT. Its protein product is CASIQGGRWAFF.

The V and J genes are TRBV28 and TRBJ2-7; D may be TRBD1 (6 bases). V was pared by 7 bases and J by 2 bases, with 12 bases between. Germline CDR1 reads MDHEN; CDR2 reads SYDVKM. This CDR3 spans 13 amino acids. DNA of the CDR3: TGTGCCAGCACCCGACAGGTCGCCTACGAGCAGTACTTC. Translation: CASTRQVAYEQYF.

This clone occurred a few times. The chain recombines TRBV2 with TRBJ1-1; TRBD1 is a possible D gene (6 bases). The V end lost 6 bases, the J end lost 0 bases, and 14 bases lay between the germline ends. This CDR3 comprises 15 residues. CDR1 SNHLY and CDR2 FYNNEI come from the germline V gene. In DNA, the CDR3 is TGTGCCAGCAGAGCAGAACAGGGAATGAACACTGAAGCTTTCTTT. Amino acid sequence: CASRAEQGMNTEAFF. The complete variable domain, with remaining parts taken from reference TRBV2 and TRBJ1-1, reads EPEVTQTPSHQVTQMGQEVILRCVPISNHLYFYWYRQILGQKVEFLVSFYNNEISEKSEIFDDQFSVERPDGSNFTLKIRSTKLEDSAMYFCASRAEQGMNTEAFFGQGTRLTVV.

The CDR3 protein is CASSPSGTGVGEQYF. CDR3 DNA sequence: TGTGCCAGCTCACCCTCCGGGACAGGGGTCGGTGAGCAGTACTTC. This chain links TRBV18 with TRBJ2-7; 10 bases agree with TRBD1. Germline values: CDR1 KGHSH, CDR2 LQKENI. The CDR3 consists of 15 residues. V trimming: 3 bases; J trimming: 7 bases; junction bases outside the gene matches: 9.

The chain carries TRBV12-5 and TRBJ2-7; tentatively, D is TRBD2 (6 bases). Germline CDR1 reads LGHNT; CDR2 reads FRNRAP. Between the trimmed V and J ends, which lost 7 bases and 3 bases, there was a span of 13 bases. This CDR3 comprises 13 residues. The CDR3 DNA is TGTGCTAGTGCTGGGACTGTGAACTACGAGCAGTACTTC. It is translated as CASAGTVNYEQYF.

CDR3 loop: CATESAGGPNTGELFF. The CDR3 DNA sequence: TGTGCCACCGAAAGCGCAGGGGGCCCGAACACCGGGGAGCTGTTTTTT. This chain connects TRBV18 to TRBJ2-2; 8 nucleotides match TRBD1. The V gene's germline CDR1 is KGHSH and CDR2 LQKENI. V shed 10 bases, J shed 0 bases, and the junction held 10 bases outside the gene matches. CDR3 length equals 16 residues. Combining the CDR3 with reference TRBV18 and TRBJ2-2 gives the whole variable domain NAGVMQNPRHLVRRRGQEARLRCSPMKGHSHVYWYRQLPEEGLKFMVYLQKENIIDESGMPKERFSAEFPKEGPSILRIQQVVRGDSAAYFCATESAGGPNTGELFFGEGSRLTVL.

V usage is TRBV7-2 and J usage is TRBJ2-5; TRBD2 matches 12 bases. Germline V CDR1 and CDR2: SGHTA, FQGNSA. V dropped 5 bases and J dropped 2; count of bases not matched to a gene: 6. The CDR3 has 16 amino acids. This chain's CDR3 is CASSLTSGGGQETQYF. CDR3 sequence (DNA): TGTGCCAGCAGCCTGACTAGCGGGGGCGGGCAAGAGACCCAGTACTTC.

The chain recombines TRBV19 with TRBJ2-3, with 9 bases aligning to TRBD2. V dropped 3 bases and J dropped 6; count of bases not matched to a gene: 4. The CDR3 contains 14 residues. In germline, CDR1 is LNHDA, CDR2 SQIVND (reference sequence). The CDR3: CASSMSGGYDTQYF. CDR3 DNA: TGTGCCAGTAGTATGAGCGGGGGGTACGATACGCAGTATTTT. The variable domain in full, with the rest retrieved from reference TRBV19 and TRBJ2-3, is DGGITQSPKYLFRKEGQNVTLSCEQNLNHDAMYWYRQDPGQGLRLIYYSQIVNDFQKGDIAEGYSVSREKKESFPLTVTSAQKNPTAFYLCASSMSGGYDTQYFGPGTRLTVL.

The chain recombines TRBV4-1 with TRBJ1-1; D is unresolved. The V and J ends lost 2 bases and 9 bases respectively, with 13 bases between them. In germline, CDR1 is MGHRA, CDR2 YSYEKL. This CDR3 region has 13 residues. Here the CDR3 DNA reads TGCGCCAGCAGCCAAAGTCGGCAGGCTAAAGCTTTCTTT. The encoded protein is CASSQSRQAKAFF.

This chain uses TRBV15 with TRBJ1-5; D gene unclear. Trimming removed 0 bases at V and 5 bases at J, with 8 bases between. The germline gives CDR1 LNHNV, CDR2 YYDKDF (reference sequence). The CDR3 covers 14 residues. The DNA for the CDR3 is TGTGCCACCAGCAGAGATTTCGGGGATCAGCCCCAGCATTTT. Its protein is CATSRDFGDQPQHF.

The chain has TRBV7-9 and TRBJ1-3; D gene unclear. Germline V gives CDR1 SEHNR, CDR2 FQNEAQ (reference sequence). The V end lost 5 bases, the J end lost 0 bases, and 8 bases lay between the germline ends. The CDR3 runs to 14 residues. The CDR3 protein is CASSTTVSGNTIYF. The CDR3 DNA reads as TGTGCCAGCAGCACTACCGTCTCTGGAAACACCATATATTTT.

The V and J genes are TRBV19 and TRBJ1-6, with 7 bases lining up with TRBD1. The V gene's germline CDR1 is LNHDA and CDR2 SQIVND (reference sequence). V dropped 7 bases and J dropped 9; count of bases not matched to a gene: 9. The CDR3 is made up of 14 amino acids. CDR3: CASTNTGERSPLHF. CDR3 sequence (DNA): TGTGCCAGTACCAATACAGGGGAGCGTTCACCCCTCCACTTT.

The chain joins TRBV9 to TRBJ2-3, with 7 bases fitting TRBD1. This CDR3 has 20 amino acids. Germline-derived CDR1 and CDR2 are SGDLS and YYNGEE. Trimming at V came to 5 bases and at J to 1 base, leaving 22 bases not matched to a gene. CDR3 in DNA: TGTGCCAGCAGTTCCACGGCCTCCCGGGCAGGGGGTGGGGGCACAGATACGCAGTATTTT. Translation gives CASSSTASRAGGGGTDTQYF.

The chain recombines TRBV30 with TRBJ1-2; perhaps TRBD1 as D (5 bases). Trimming removed 5 bases from V and 6 bases from J, with 16 bases in between. CDR1 is GTSNPN, CDR2 SVGIG, per germline (reference sequence). CDR3 length: 13 amino acids. CDR3 bases: TGTGCCTGGGGGGCCATGCCCCCTGATGGCTACACCTTC. Its protein is CAWGAMPPDGYTF. The full variable domain, rest sourced from reference TRBV30 and TRBJ1-2, is SQTIHQWPATLVQPVGSPLSLECTVEGTSNPNLYWYRQAAGRGLQLLFYSVGIGQISSEVPQNLSASRPQDRQFILSSKKLLLSDSGFYLCAWGAMPPDGYTFGSGTRLTVV.

This chain uses TRBV10-1 with TRBJ2-1; a weak D match, TRBD1 (5 bases). The V end lost 3 bases, the J end lost 7 bases, and 7 bases lay between the germline ends. The CDR3 consists of 12 residues. The germline CDR1 and CDR2 sequences are WNHNN and SYGVQD (reference sequence). The CDR3 here is CASSEGVNEQFF. The CDR3 bases are TGCGCCAGCAGTGAAGGGGTTAATGAGCAGTTCTTC.

The chain employs TRBV3-1 (or the pseudogene TRBV3-2) and TRBJ2-2, with 10 nucleotides matching TRBD2. The ends lost 4 bases at V and 0 bases at J; junction bases unmatched: 11. This CDR3 is 19 amino acids long. Germline CDR1 reads LGHDT; CDR2 reads YNNKEL (reference sequence). CDR3 coding DNA: TGTGCCAGCAGCCCTCACCGTCTAGCGGGGGATACGAACACCGGGGAGCTGTTTTTT. Residues: CASSPHRLAGDTNTGELFF.